These 9 T cell receptor beta chains were sequenced from one sample in a study of blood T cells in healthy people across ages. Together with a sample-barcoded 5' primer, a J-beta primer mix was included in a second PCR lasting about 7 to 12 cycles. TCRdb analysed the 5' RACE reads with MiXCR anew, one entry per CDR3 protein. The table shows roughly 1,000,000 distinct CDR3 sequences, with 20% to 25% occurring only once. This sample also belongs to another study, concerning T cells of mothers and their children.

The sequenced material came from blood. The receptors were gathered from a girl aged 2 to 9 in good health.

Details on this clonotype: One end of the junction fails to match germline, which may point to a read error. The gene calls are TRBV27 and TRBJ2-7; D may correspond to TRBD1 or TRBD2 (6 bases each). The V gene's germline CDR1 is MNHEY and CDR2 SMNVEV (reference sequence). The CDR3 is made up of 14 amino acids. The CDR3 DNA reads as TGTGCCAGCAGTTTTAAGGGGGACTCCTACGGGCAGTACTTC. Its translation: CASSFKGDSYGQYF.

The rearrangement uses TRBV24-1 and TRBJ2-5; D gene unclear. Germline CDR1 KGHDR, CDR2 SFDVKD. With 5 bases removed from V and 4 bases from J, the gap between germline ends came to 4 bases. The CDR3 is made up of 11 amino acids. The CDR3 DNA reads TGTGCCACCAGTGTTGCAGAGACCCAGTACTTC. Its translation is CATSVAETQYF.

The chain combines TRBV6-5 with TRBJ1-2; D unresolved. The CDR3 totals 15 residues. Per the germline V gene, CDR1 is MNHEY and CDR2 is SVGAGI. With 0 bases removed from V and 0 bases from J, the gap between germline ends came to 8 bases. CDR3 sequence reads: CASSYSTIANYGYTF. CDR3 in DNA: TGTGCCAGCAGTTACTCGACGATAGCTAACTATGGCTACACCTTC.

CDR3 DNA: TGTGCCAGCAGTGAGAGCCCCTACGGGGAAAGCTCCTACAATGAGCAGTTCTTC. Protein product: CASSESPYGESSYNEQFF. This sequence joins TRBV6-1 and TRBJ2-1; a weak D match, TRBD2 (5 bases). The germline V gene has CDR1 MNHNS and CDR2 SASEGT. The V and J ends lost 3 bases and 0 bases respectively, with 18 bases between them. The CDR3 is 18 residues long.

This clonotype turned up a few times. The rearrangement links TRBV20-1 to TRBJ1-2; D is undetermined. Trimming pared 0 bases from V and 6 bases from J, leaving 17 bases between. Germline V gene sequence: CDR1 DFQATT, CDR2 SNEGSKA (reference sequence). The CDR3 runs 15 residues. The CDR3 DNA follows: TGCAGTGCTAGAGATCCGTGGAGGTCCGATGATGGCTACACCTTC. Residues: CSARDPWRSDDGYTF.

This clonotype was seen more than once but under ten times. This chain connects TRBV5-1 to TRBJ2-3; 7 nucleotides match TRBD1. The V and J ends lost 4 bases and 4 bases, in that order; junction bases with no gene match: 12. This CDR3 region has 16 residues. Germline V gives CDR1 SGHRS, CDR2 YFSETQ. The chain's CDR3 is CASSPVTGSRSDTQYF. The CDR3 DNA sequence: TGCGCCAGCAGCCCAGTGACAGGGAGCCGATCAGATACGCAGTATTTT. Based on the CDR3 plus reference TRBV5-1 and TRBJ2-3, the full variable domain is KAGVTQTPRYLIKTRGQQVTLSCSPISGHRSVSWYQQTPGQGLQFLFEYFSETQRNKGNFPGRFSGRQFSNSRSEMNVSTLELGDSALYLCASSPVTGSRSDTQYFGPGTRLTVL.

This chain connects TRBV3-1 to TRBJ2-1, with 10 nucleotides matching TRBD2. Germline CDR1 and CDR2: LGHDT and YNNKEL (reference sequence). This CDR3 comprises 17 residues. With V trimmed by 0 bases and J by 5 bases, 7 bases remained unmatched. The CDR3: CASSQDWEREGHNEQFF. In DNA form, the CDR3 reads TGTGCCAGCAGCCAAGACTGGGAGCGGGAGGGACACAATGAGCAGTTCTTC.

The CDR3 loop reads CASISSGRETQYF. The CDR3 DNA reads as TGTGCCAGCATCTCATCGGGGCGAGAGACCCAGTACTTC. The rearrangement uses TRBV6-6 and TRBJ2-5; TRBD1 or TRBD2 may be the D gene (5 bases each). Per the germline V gene, CDR1 is MNHNY and CDR2 is SVGAGI (reference sequence). This CDR3 spans 13 amino acids. The V gene lost 7 bases and the J gene lost 4 bases, with 13 bases spanning the gap.

V and J are TRBV4-2 and TRBJ2-5; TRBD1 matches 7 bases. Trimming at V came to 3 bases and at J to 4 bases, leaving 8 bases not matched to a gene. Germline lookup yields CDR1 LGHNA and CDR2 YNFKEQ. The CDR3 spans 15 residues. This CDR3 reads CASSQGTGEAETQYF. As DNA, the CDR3 is TGTGCCAGCAGCCAGGGAACAGGGGAAGCAGAGACCCAGTACTTC.